This entry is about one TCR beta chain. Its specificity is not known. Primers included in the PCR were 60 Vbeta and 13 Jbeta primers. Clones were sequenced by immunoSEQ multiplex PCR, and TCRdb holds only the in-frame ones, with some missing. This table holds 100,000 to 130,000 clones, around 85% found once. Trimming took off 5 bases at V and 0 bases at J, with 4 bases between the two ends. The CDR3 is made up of 13 amino acids. Germline CDR1 reads SGHNT; CDR2 reads YENEEA. The sample originates from a study of cytomegalovirus exposure and HLA in healthy donors. Study information: Unique TCR beta sequences numbering approximately 120 million came from approximately 180 million T cells in an earlier analysis.

Study results and limitations: Association of a missense DCLRE1C variant with TCR beta V- and J-gene trimming was reported in a later analysis. The study found most TCR sequences rare, yet found some public TCRs in many donors. Presence/absence analyses assumed roughly uniform sequencing depth across donors, which may not hold.

The sequenced sample was PBMCs. J is TRBJ2-2 and V is TRBV11-3; D is unresolved. The clonotype was recovered from a man under 40 in good health and CMV-seronegative. The CDR3: CASSPSNTGELFF. The CDR3 bases are TGTGCCAGCAGCCCTTCGAACACCGGGGAGCTGTTTTTT. The whole variable domain, filled in from reference TRBV11-3 and TRBJ2-2, reads EAGVVQSPRYKIIEKKQPVAFWCNPISGHNTLYWYLQNLGQGPELLIRYENEEAVDDSQLPKDRFSAERLKGVDSTLKIQPAELGDSAVYLCASSPSNTGELFFGEGSRLTVL.